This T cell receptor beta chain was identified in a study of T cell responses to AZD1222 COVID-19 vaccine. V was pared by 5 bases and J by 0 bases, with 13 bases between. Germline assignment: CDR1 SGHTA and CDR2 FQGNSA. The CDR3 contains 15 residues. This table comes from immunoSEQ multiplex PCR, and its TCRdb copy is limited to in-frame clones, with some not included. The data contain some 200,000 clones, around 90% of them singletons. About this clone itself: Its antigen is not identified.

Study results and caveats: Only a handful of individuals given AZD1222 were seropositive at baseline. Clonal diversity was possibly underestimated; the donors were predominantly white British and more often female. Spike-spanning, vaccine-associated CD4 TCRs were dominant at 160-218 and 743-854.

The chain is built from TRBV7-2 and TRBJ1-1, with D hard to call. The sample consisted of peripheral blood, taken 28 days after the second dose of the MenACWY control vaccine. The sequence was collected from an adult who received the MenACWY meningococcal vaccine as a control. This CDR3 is CASSPMAGVNTEAFF. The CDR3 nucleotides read TGTGCCAGCAGCCCTATGGCAGGTGTGAACACTGAAGCTTTCTTT.